The present T cell receptor (beta chain) was sequenced within a study of shared clonotypes between healthy human individuals. Whole-study results and caveats: Sharing across a few donors was seen in 4% to 6.5% of naive CD4 clonotypes. Represented diversity (both genetic and exposure-history) was limited by the small number of donors.

Terminally differentiated effector memory CD45RA+ cells were excluded by CCR7 positive selection of CD45RO-negative cells. The CDR3 totals 17 residues. The germline CDR1 and CDR2 sequences are MDHEN and SYDVKM. The V segment lost 5 bases and the J segment 4 bases; nucleotides outside the gene matches: 9. A word on this clone: The antigen is undetermined.

The repertoire was sequenced with immunoSEQ multiplex PCR; TCRdb's copy has only in-frame clones and lacks some. In the table there are some 2,100,000 clones, just over 90% of which are singletons. The TCR sequence derives from a man between 18 and 35 years old in good health. Some clones in this sample may be carry-over from other donors' samples. The sequenced sample consisted of naive CD8+ T cells from PBMCs. The chain uses TRBV28 and TRBJ2-1, with 12 bases that match TRBD2. The CDR3: CASSPQTSGSFYNEQFF. The CDR3 nucleotides read TGTGCCAGCAGTCCGCAGACTAGCGGGAGTTTTTACAATGAGCAGTTCTTC. Filled out from reference TRBV28 and TRBJ2-1, the complete variable domain reads DVKVTQSSRYLVKRTGEKVFLECVQDMDHENMFWYRQDPGLGLRLIYFSYDVKMKEKGDIPEGYSVSREKKERFSLILESASTNQTSMYLCASSPQTSGSFYNEQFFGPGTRLTVL.